These 9 T cell receptor beta chains were sequenced from one sample in a study of shared clonotypes between healthy human individuals. The method was immunoSEQ multiplex PCR; TCRdb's version includes in-frame clones alone and lacks a portion of them. The data contain a few hundred thousand clones, 65% to 70% of them singletons. Specimen: memory CD4+ T cells sorted from blood. Subset in this sample: CD45RA-negative fraction. The receptors shown here come from a man aged 30 to 39 in good health.

This chain connects TRBV7-8 to TRBJ2-7; tentatively, D is TRBD2 (5 bases). Germline-derived CDR1 and CDR2 are SGHVS and FQNEAQ. Trimming removed 1 base at V and 2 bases at J, with 12 bases between. This CDR3 spans 15 amino acids. In DNA form, the CDR3 reads TGTGCCAGCAGCTTAGATCTAGCCGTGACCTACGAGCAGTACTTC. Residues: CASSLDLAVTYEQYF.

This sequence joins TRBV5-4 and TRBJ1-4; 10 nucleotides line up with TRBD1. Per the germline V gene, CDR1 is SGHNT and CDR2 is YYREEE (reference sequence). The CDR3 extends over 15 amino acids. Unmatched junction bases numbered 7, after V lost 3 bases and J lost 8 bases. The CDR3 is CASSSQDRGGEKLFF. The DNA for the CDR3 is TGTGCCAGCAGCTCGCAGGACAGGGGGGGCGAAAAACTGTTTTTT.

This clone was seen a handful of times. V and J are TRBV5-1 and TRBJ1-4; no firm D call. The CDR3 is 15 residues long. Germline V gives CDR1 SGHRS, CDR2 YFSETQ. Trimming took 4 bases from V and 5 from J, leaving 15 bases between them. CDR3 in DNA: TGCGCCAGCAGCCCCAGAACGTTCGGGAATGAAAAACTGTTTTTT. Translating gives CASSPRTFGNEKLFF.

The chain carries TRBV19 and TRBJ1-5; D is unclear. The CDR3 is 14 residues long. From germline, CDR1 is LNHDA and CDR2 SQIVND (reference sequence). Trimming removed 6 bases at V and 1 base at J, with 10 bases between. CDR3 coding DNA: TGTGCCAGTAGCCCGACCCCCAGCAATCAGCCCCAGCATTTT. Translation: CASSPTPSNQPQHF.

The chain has TRBV27 and TRBJ2-3; 13 nucleotides match TRBD2. The CDR3 has 19 amino acids. The V gene end was trimmed by 8 bases and the J gene end by 2 bases; junction bases not matched to a gene: 16. The germline CDR1 and CDR2 sequences are MNHEY and SMNVEV (reference sequence). CDR3 DNA: TGTGCCAGCTGCTCACCCGGGACTAGCGGGAATAAGGACACAGATACGCAGTATTTT. Its protein product is CASCSPGTSGNKDTDTQYF.

Details on this clone: A junction end diverges from the germline sequence, so it may reflect a read error. The chain is built from TRBV5-4 and TRBJ2-7, with TRBD2 matching over 8 bases. Germline lookup yields CDR1 SGHNT and CDR2 YYREEE (reference sequence). This CDR3 spans 16 amino acids. CDR3 coding DNA: TGTGTCAGCAGCTTGGGGGAGTCTAGCGGGCCCTACGAGCAGTACTTC. It encodes CVSSLGESSGPYEQYF.

This clone came up a few times. The V gene is TRBV10-1, the J gene TRBJ2-7, with 10 bases fitting TRBD1. Germline loops: CDR1 WNHNN, CDR2 SYGVQD (reference sequence). The CDR3 loop spans 16 amino acids. The junction had 6 bases not matched to a gene; V was cut back by 2 bases and J by 2 bases. CDR3 coding DNA: TGCGCCAGCAGTGAGACGGGACAGGGGTTCCCCTACGAGCAGTACTTC. The encoded protein is CASSETGQGFPYEQYF.

Concerning this clone: At one end the junction does not follow the germline gene, possibly because of a read error. This chain joins TRBV7-9 and TRBJ2-7; TRBD2 might be the D (6 bases). Germline lookup yields CDR1 SEHNR and CDR2 FQNEAQ (reference sequence). The CDR3 totals 9 residues. CDR3 nucleotide sequence: TGTGCCAGCAGCCGCCGGGACTGCTTC. This codes for CASSRRDCF.

Only a few counts were recorded for this clone. The chain carries TRBV29-1 and TRBJ2-1, with 10 bases that match TRBD2. Germline V gene sequence: CDR1 SQVTM, CDR2 ANQGSEA. V shed 6 bases, J shed 7 bases, and the junction held 12 bases outside the gene matches. The CDR3 extends over 15 amino acids. CDR3 protein: CSVSRAGGPGNEQFF. For the CDR3, the DNA is TGCAGCGTCTCCCGAGCGGGAGGGCCAGGAAATGAGCAGTTCTTC.